Described below is a single T cell receptor (beta chain) sequence and its context. The target of this receptor is not known. The record has no base qualities; no much larger clone is one base away. The data derive from a study of T cell responses to AZD1222 COVID-19 vaccine (dated by TCRdb to 2020 to 2022). A note on the overall study: A total of about 250 trial participants underwent TCR sequencing, of whom some 200 had received two doses of AZD1222 and about 26 had received two doses of the MenACWY control vaccine. Trial participants were enrolled by age into 18-55, 56-69 and 70-plus year subgroups, with approximately 160, 26 and 62 TCR-sequenced participants respectively.

The CDR3 regions of human TCRbeta chains were subjected to immunosequencing. Under the source paper's analysis protocol: TCRs in the repertoires were matched against a reference library of SARS-CoV-2-specific TCRs that had been generated with the MIRA antigen-specificity platform. Breadth was defined as the fraction of unique TCRs that were SARS-CoV-2-associated. Depth was defined as the fraction of total T cells that were SARS-CoV-2-associated. Each spike-specific TCR was assigned to its reactive spike region and to a CD4 or CD8 class using the MIRA data. Log10-transformed breadth and depth values were compared by one-way ANOVA with Sidak's multiple comparisons tests. TCRdb re-hosts the immuneACCESS table, in-frame sequences only. Its copies lack some clones; in the studies checked, an unresolved V gene accounts for under half of them, and the cause for the rest is not known. For V, J and clone size, that table is used; D and trimming come from the DNA. The table for this sample lists 100,000 to 150,000 clones; around 80% of them were counted only once. In total, the top ten clones hold about 25% of the sample.

Broader findings and caveats from the paper: Vaccine-associated CD4 TCRs spanned the whole spike protein, with dominant responses in regions 160-218 and 743-854. Most participants were white British and females outnumbered males, and the authors suggested that clonal diversity may have been underestimated. Reportedly, close to half of the unique spike-specific TCRs recognized epitopes lying outside the regions that are mutated in the B.1.351 and B.1.1.7 variants. Conclusions about previously exposed vaccinees were limited because only 5 or 6 AZD1222 recipients were SARS-CoV-2 seropositive at baseline. After two AZD1222 doses, spike-specific TCR breadth and depth were significantly higher than at day 0 and than in MenACWY recipients. In the small 56-69-year group, the increase in depth fell short of significance, most likely because of low power. Because no samples from the day 14 peak response were available, repertoires could be characterized only after the peak T cell response.

Taken from cysteine to phenylalanine, the CDR3 has 13 residues. Here the CDR3 DNA is all that survives: 39 bases in frame from base 1. As encoded in the germline V gene (reference sequence), CDR1 is MNHEY while CDR2 is SMNVEV. Trimming removed 5 bases from V and 6 bases from J, leaving 14 bases between the germline ends. According to the study, the label for this sample's time point signals: about 28 days (+/-7) after the second vaccine dose. AZD1222 recipients whose second dose came at about 4 weeks and those whose second dose came at about 12 weeks were combined into one group, since spike-specific TCR depth and breadth did not differ between the two schedules. Samples from vaccinated people were obtained from the UK trials COV001 and COV002, which included a single-blind randomized controlled phase 2/3 trial of AZD1222 (ChAdOx1 nCoV-19) in healthy adults. For TCRbeta chain sequencing, PBMC samples from trial participants were taken at day 0 and at day 28 after the second dose.

Sequencing used peripheral blood, obtained 28 days after the second AZD1222 dose. Recombination connected TRBV27 to TRBJ2-7; the D segment could be TRBD2, given 6 matching bases. The TCR originated in an adult who received the AZD1222 COVID-19 vaccine. The CDR3 protein sequence reads: CASSPRDWGEQYF. The DNA reads as follows: TGTGCCAGCAGTCCCCGGGACTGGGGCGAGCAGTACTTC.